Sequencing of this TCR beta chain was carried out in a study of tumor and adjacent non-tumor tissue in lung cancer (dated 2018 in TCRdb). As for the study more broadly: The cohort included some 11 adenocarcinoma, a couple of squamous cell carcinoma and 1 small cell lung cancer patients. In total, sequencing yielded under 150 million productive TCRbeta reads, which works out to an average of about 3.9 million reads per sample. Bulk TCRbeta repertoires were compared between lung tumor tissue and matched distant non-tumor lung tissue obtained from 15 lung cancer patients. TCRbeta CDR3 sequencing was performed on a few dozen paired specimens, with one tumor sample and one normal lung sample collected per patient. Ages among the approximately 15 patients ranged from about 31 to 80 years, there were about ten men and 5 women, and disease was at TNM stage I to III. Overall study results and their limits: The top 100 clones made up a significantly larger cumulative share of the repertoire in normal lung than in tumor tissue. Because peripheral blood was not sequenced, the blood TCRbeta repertoires of the lung cancer patients in the study went unexamined. The cohort had only about 16 patients, and the authors noted that larger samples and more detailed clinical data are needed. Tumor tissue showed significantly greater TCR diversity (inverse Simpson) than normal lung tissue (approximately 400 vs 170, P = 0.0075, Mann-Whitney U test). Neither the sequencing platform nor unique molecular identifiers are named or mentioned anywhere in the methods. Younger patients had significantly higher TCR diversity, and higher tumor TCR diversity was associated with shorter overall and disease-free survival.

The library relied on multiplex PCR. For sequencing, an Illumina HiSeq 2500 was employed. Following protocols modified from ARM-PCR, the researchers constructed TCRbeta libraries through three rounds of nested PCR with primers (Table S4). Before sequencing, PCR products of 200-500 bp were cut from the gel and purified using the QIAquick gel extraction kit. From the authors' description of their analysis: Reads were cleaned using Trimmomatic, were merged into complete CDR3 sequences using FLASH, and were assigned to V(D)J germline segments using MiTCR. Clonal diversity was calculated as the inverse Simpson's index using VDJtools. A read counted as productive if the sequence was in-frame and lacked a premature stop codon. TCRdb took the public reads, trimmed them with fastp at Q25, ran MiXCR for clone calling and kept in-frame beta chains. Each entry merges the rows of one CDR3 protein and shows their most common DNA and genes. It is TCRdb's table, rather than the study itself, that gives the V and J calls and clone size. The sample has 100,000 to 120,000 distinct CDR3 sequences on record, roughly 84% of them singletons. In total, the top ten clones hold under 25% of the sample.

RNA was isolated from bulk unsorted tissue, and RNA quality was assessed with a NanoDrop ND-1000 and an Agilent 2100. Donors were newly diagnosed lung cancer patients admitted for thoracic surgery in China between August and November 2014, without prior chemotherapy. Anyone who had undergone radiotherapy or chemotherapy before, or who had another cancer at the same time, was left out of the study. Pieces of surgical tissue measuring roughly 1-2.3 cm3 were kept in RNAlater solution and stored at -80 degrees C until use. In the case of this clonotype: Its recognized antigen is unknown. The junction shows a germline mismatch at one end, possibly a read error.

The receptor was derived from a man between 65 and 85 years old with non-small cell lung cancer. Sequencing was performed on lung tumor tissue.

The CDR3 amino acid sequence is: CSVEDSGQGGGYIF. The bases are TGCAGCGTTGAAGATAGTGGACAGGGAGGTGGCTACATCTTC. The V gene is TRBV29-1 and the J gene is TRBJ1-2; the junction holds 8 bases that match TRBD1. CDR1 and CDR2 are read off the germline V gene as SQVTM and ANQGSEA. The CDR3 starts with the cysteine, ends with the phenylalanine, and has 14 residues. The read is trimmed to its CDR3 DNA, 42 bases read in frame from base 1.